The 15 T cell receptor beta chains presented below share a single source sample, sequenced in a study of T-cell reconstitution after alpha-beta-depleted transplantation in children. During its preparation, the TCRbeta library received unique molecular identifiers. MiXCR, run by TCRdb on the PCR reads, gives a single entry per CDR3 protein. This table has 25,000 to 30,000 distinct CDR3 sequences, about a sixth appearing once. The source was PBMCs, mostly from graft donor cells, collected 60 days after TCRalphabeta/CD19-depleted stem cell transplant. The receptors here all came from a male patient between 2 and 15 years old who had a stem cell transplant for acute lymphoblastic leukemia, so the T cells may come from the graft donor.

The table lists this clonotype with many counts. This chain uses TRBV12-3 or TRBV12-4 with TRBJ2-3; D gene uncertain. The ends were cut back, 3 bases at V and 6 bases at J, with 13 bases in the middle. This CDR3 contains 14 residues. CDR3 in amino acids: CASSFQSVPDTQYF. CDR3 nucleotide sequence: TGTGCCAGCAGTTTCCAATCGGTTCCGGATACGCAGTATTTT.

This clonotype was seen repeatedly, ten times or more. The rearrangement joins TRBV6-2 or TRBV6-3 to TRBJ1-6; D is possibly TRBD1 (6 bases). Germline CDR1 reads MNHEY; CDR2 reads SVGEGT. CDR3 size: 16 residues. V gave up 0 bases and J gave up 9 bases, with 15 bases separating them. CDR3 protein: CASSYSGARGSSPLHF. CDR3 DNA sequence: TGTGCCAGCAGTTACTCGGGGGCTCGGGGTAGTTCACCCCTCCACTTT.

This clonotype has ten or more counts. V is TRBV29-1 and J is TRBJ2-2, with 7 bases matching TRBD1. The CDR3 length is 15 residues. The germline V gene encodes CDR1 SQVTM and CDR2 ANQGSEA. The ends lost 6 bases at V and 3 bases at J; junction bases unmatched: 10. The chain's CDR3 is CSVGTAAGDTGELFF. DNA for the CDR3: TGCAGCGTCGGGACAGCTGCGGGCGACACCGGGGAGCTGTTTTTT.

This clonotype appeared many times. This sequence joins TRBV12-3 or TRBV12-4 and TRBJ1-3, with 7 bases matching TRBD1. The V gene end was trimmed by 6 bases and the J gene end by 2 bases; junction bases not matched to a gene: 4. This CDR3 is 14 amino acids long. The CDR3: CASSMTGPGNTIYF. Written as DNA, the CDR3 is TGTGCCAGCAGCATGACAGGGCCTGGAAACACCATATATTTT.

The chain couples TRBV7-2 to TRBJ1-2, with 7 bases identical to TRBD1. Trimming cost V 6 bases and J 1 base; bases outside gene matches: 8. The CDR3 contains 15 residues. Germline loops: CDR1 SGHTA, CDR2 FQGNSA. This CDR3 is CASRGTGALNYGYTF. DNA for the CDR3: TGTGCCAGCAGGGGAACAGGGGCCCTTAACTATGGCTACACCTTC.

The V gene is TRBV11-3, the J gene TRBJ2-3; TRBD2 matches 13 bases. J was trimmed by 7 bases and V by 4 bases; bases with no gene match: 11. The CDR3 has 17 residues. Germline-derived CDR1 and CDR2 are SGHNT and YENEEA. The DNA for the CDR3 is TGTGCCAGCAGCTCCGGACTAGCGGGAGTATCGGAAAATACGCAGTATTTT. Translated: CASSSGLAGVSENTQYF.

This clonotype was seen at least ten times. The chain recombines TRBV20-1 with TRBJ2-3, with TRBD2 identical over 7 bases. CDR3 size: 15 residues. V dropped 3 bases and J dropped 2; count of bases not matched to a gene: 8. Germline V gene lookup returns CDR1 DFQATT and CDR2 SNEGSKA (reference sequence). The DNA for the CDR3 is TGCAGTGCTAGCTTAGGCGGGAGTCCCACAGATACGCAGTATTTT. It is translated as CSASLGGSPTDTQYF.

The CDR3 coding sequence is TGTGCCAGTAGTATCCGCGCCACCTACGAGCAGTACTTC. Translation gives CASSIRATYEQYF. This chain links TRBV19 with TRBJ2-7; no reliable D call. Trimming pared 3 bases from V and 2 bases from J, leaving 8 bases between. The CDR3 sequence is 13 residues long. The germline V gene has CDR1 LNHDA and CDR2 SQIVND (reference sequence).

This chain links TRBV29-1 with TRBJ2-1; 9 bases agree with TRBD2. From germline, CDR1 is SQVTM and CDR2 ANQGSEA. J gave up 7 bases and V 3 bases, and 4 bases lay outside the gene matches. This CDR3 is built from 13 residues. CDR3 nucleotide sequence: TGCAGCGTTGACTGGCTAGCGGGGAATGAGCAGTTCTTC. Its translation is CSVDWLAGNEQFF.

The sample holds a few counts of this clonotype. The chain links TRBV20-1 to TRBJ1-3, with D uncertain. In germline, CDR1 is DFQATT, CDR2 SNEGSKA (reference sequence). The germline V and J ends were trimmed by 3 bases and 0 bases, with 6 bases remaining between them. The CDR3 loop spans 13 amino acids. The CDR3 nucleotides read TGCAGTGCTAGTCTGGGCTCTGGAAACACCATATATTTT. This sequence encodes CSASLGSGNTIYF.

Only a few counts were recorded for this clonotype. The chain employs TRBV7-2 and TRBJ2-7; a possible D gene is TRBD2 (6 bases). Germline loops: CDR1 SGHTA, CDR2 FQGNSA. The CDR3 loop spans 13 amino acids. Trimming stripped 3 bases from V and 11 bases from J, with 17 bases between. The CDR3 is CASSFLEGQREYF. The CDR3 bases are TGTGCCAGCAGCTTCTTGGAGGGCCAACGGGAGTACTTC. Full variable domain (rest looked up from reference TRBV7-2 and TRBJ2-7): GAGVSQSPSNKVTEKGKDVELRCDPISGHTALYWYRQSLGQGLEFLIYFQGNSAPDKSGLPSDRFSAERTGGSVSTLTIQRTQQEDSAVYLCASSFLEGQREYFGPGTRLTVT.

This clonotype turned up a few times. The rearrangement links TRBV11-2 to TRBJ2-7, with unresolved D. Germline V gene sequence: CDR1 SGHAT, CDR2 FQNNGV. The CDR3 has 12 residues. The V end was cut by 3 bases, the J end by 2 bases, with 5 bases between. CDR3 bases: TGTGCCAGCAGCTTTCGGCCCTACGAGCAGTACTTC. It specifies CASSFRPYEQYF. The variable domain in full, completed from reference TRBV11-2 and TRBJ2-7, reads EAGVAQSPRYKIIEKRQSVAFWCNPISGHATLYWYQQILGQGPKLLIQFQNNGVVDDSQLPKDRFSAERLKGVDSTLKIQPAKLEDSAVYLCASSFRPYEQYFGPGTRLTVT.

The V and J genes are TRBV7-6 and TRBJ1-4; D gene uncertain. This CDR3 has 13 amino acids. Germline CDR1 SGHVS, CDR2 FNYEAQ. The V gene lost 4 bases and the J gene lost 7 bases, with 10 bases spanning the gap. Written as DNA, the CDR3 is TGTGCCAGCAGCTCCCAATCTTTTGAAAAACTGTTTTTT. Translated, it gives CASSSQSFEKLFF.

The chain links TRBV6-2 or TRBV6-3 to TRBJ2-2, with D unclear. Germline lookup yields CDR1 MNHEY and CDR2 SVGEGT. The CDR3 covers 12 residues. V was cut by 5 bases and J by 9 bases, with 10 bases left in between. The CDR3 reads CASSPTDRELFF. In DNA form, the CDR3 reads TGTGCCAGCAGTCCGACCGACCGGGAGCTGTTTTTT.

The chain is built from TRBV4-3 and TRBJ2-1; possibly TRBD2 for D (6 bases). The CDR3 runs to 18 residues. V lost 1 base and J 0 bases, leaving 16 bases between the germline ends. Germline V gene data show CDR1 as LGHNA and CDR2 as YSLEER. The CDR3 loop reads CASSQAGVGFSSYNEQFF. The CDR3 bases are TGCGCCAGCAGCCAAGCGGGAGTGGGGTTTAGCTCCTACAATGAGCAGTTCTTC.